The T cell receptor (beta chain) under discussion was sequenced for a study of CD8+ T cells in alopecia areata. Study at large: Treatment comprised oral tofacitinib, 5 to 10 mg twice daily, in treated patients. Severity among treated patients was scored by the percentage of scalp area affected. Study-wide results and limits: Scalp sample sequencing also detects resident alphabeta T cells of normal skin.

This CDR3 comprises 15 residues. V lost 0 bases, J lost 3 bases, and 13 bases lay in between. The V gene's germline CDR1 is SGDLS and CDR2 YYNGEE. As concerns this clone: Its antigen is unidentified.

Extracted RNA was reverse transcribed into cDNA, the sequencing template. TCRdb's copy holds only in-frame clones and misses some; the assay was immunoSEQ multiplex PCR. The sample holds 150,000 to 200,000 clones, roughly 60% seen once. Treatment denoted: oral pan-JAK inhibitor, 5-10 mg twice daily. CD4+ and CD8+ T cells were sorted from PBMCs stained for CD3, CD4 and CD8. This TCR came from a human donor with alopecia areata. This chain links TRBV9 with TRBJ2-7, with D unclear. The sequences come from CD4+ T cells sorted from blood, collected at week 24, from a patient treated with tofacitinib. As DNA, the CDR3 is TGTGCCAGCAGCGTAGAGTACGGGCTGATCTACGAGCAGTACTTC. Amino acid sequence: CASSVEYGLIYEQYF.